This TCR beta chain appears in the sequencing data of a study of CD4 T cells in relation to SARS-CoV-2 and coronaviruses. Study-wide context: TCR beta CDR3s were sequenced after approximately nine-day antigen culture of PBMCs. The study, taken as a whole, reports: About 65% of donors had memory CD4+ clonotypes crossrecognizing SARS-CoV-2 and common cold coronavirus spike.

Clones were sequenced by immunoSEQ multiplex PCR, and TCRdb holds only the in-frame ones, with some missing. The profile shows fewer than 25,000 clones, under 80% of them singletons. In regard to this clone: Its antigen remains unknown.

The CDR3 covers 13 residues. Germline CDR1 is SGHRS and CDR2 is YFSETQ. Trimming took off 1 base at V and 7 bases at J, with 8 bases between the two ends. The unexposed donors gave CD4+ T cells in about 2010-2019, prior to COVID-19. The cells were cultured for under twelve days before CD4+ T cells were isolated. V usage is TRBV5-1 and J usage is TRBJ2-2; D perhaps matches TRBD1 (6 bases). Source material: CD4+ T cells from PBMCs, cultured in vitro. This sequence was found in a human donor in good health. CDR3: CASSLTGNGELFF. CDR3 nucleotides: TGCGCCAGCAGCTTGACAGGGAACGGGGAGCTGTTTTTT.